The clone carrying this T cell receptor (beta chain) has a count of ten or more. Its specificity is not known. The CDR3 loop spans 16 amino acids. J lost 2 bases, V lost 6 bases, and 1 base had no gene match. Germline V CDR1 and CDR2: SGHTA, FQGTGA. This specimen comes from a study of CD8 T cells in ankylosing spondylitis. Notes on the study in general: Clones that were linked to disease were CD8+ and were relatively rare in peripheral blood.

TCRdb used MiXCR to reprocess the 5' RACE reads, holding one entry per CDR3 protein. The table lists approximately 190,000 distinct CDR3 sequences, 13% of them singletons. The origin of this receptor is a female donor with ankylosing spondylitis or in good health (not recorded which). Material for sequencing was blood, either unsorted or a sorted T cell fraction (not recorded which). This rearrangement joins TRBV7-3 to TRBJ2-1; 16 bases are shared with TRBD2. This CDR3 reads CASRGLAGGTYNEQFF. DNA for the CDR3: TGTGCCAGCAGGGGACTAGCGGGAGGGACCTACAATGAGCAGTTCTTC.